The rows below give T cell receptor beta chains drawn from one sample of a study of shared clonotypes between healthy human individuals. Sequencing used immunoSEQ multiplex PCR; TCRdb keeps in-frame clones, though not all of them. The repertoire has over 400,000 clones, 95% to 96% of them found once; the top ten carry about 0.067%. Material: naive CD4+ T cells sorted from blood. All receptors derive from a woman aged 25 to 45 in good health. Both conserved end residues are part of each CDR3. A D gene is named only where the DNA matches it firmly. Some rows have no size entry. The others give once, few or many, or a class for an expanded clone.

>-|TRBV29-1|TRBD1|TRBJ2-3
TGCAGCGTAGGGGGCCTAACAGATACGCAGTATTTT
CSVGGLTDTQYF
>-|TRBV6-5|-|TRBJ2-6
TGTGCCAGCAGCCGAGGTTTACTGGGGGCCAACGTCCTGACTTTC
CASSRGLLGANVLTF
>-|TRBV5-8|-|TRBJ1-5
TGTGCCAGCAGCTTGCAGCCTGACCAGCCCCAGCATTTT
CASSLQPDQPQHF
>-|TRBV28|-|TRBJ1-2
TGTGCCAGCAGTTCGGAGAACTATGGCTACACCTTC
CASSSENYGYTF
>-|TRBV10-1|-|TRBJ2-1
TGCGCCAGCAGTAAGTCACTTTACAATGAGCAGTTCTTC
CASSKSLYNEQFF
>-|TRBV6-5|-|TRBJ2-1
TGTGCCAGCACTAGGAGCGGTCTCTCCTACAATGAGCAGTTCTTC
CASTRSGLSYNEQFF
>few|TRBV10-3|-|TRBJ1-2
TGTGCCATCAGTGAGGAGGGGATCAGTTCAGGCTACACCTTC
CAISEEGISSGYTF
>-|TRBV6-6|TRBD1|TRBJ1-5
TGTGCCAGCAATAACCGGGACAGGAGTCCTTTACAGCATTTT
CASNNRDRSPLQHF
>-|TRBV5-4|-|TRBJ2-1
TGTGCCAGCAGCTTGTATGTCGGGAGCTCCTACAATGAGCAGTTCTTC
CASSLYVGSSYNEQFF
>-|TRBV14|TRBD1|TRBJ1-2
TGTGCCAGCAGGGGACAGGACGTCGCTAACTATGGCTACACCTTC
CASRGQDVANYGYTF
>-|TRBV7-8|-|TRBJ2-2
TGTGCCAGCAGCCCCCTTTATCGGGGGTCGGGATCGACCACCGGGGAGCTGTTTTTT
CASSPLYRGSGSTTGELFF
>-|TRBV5-1|TRBD2|TRBJ2-1
TGCGCCAGCAGCCGAGACCCGGGACTAGCGGTATGGGATGAGCAGTTCTTC
CASSRDPGLAVWDEQFF
>once|TRBV2|TRBD1|TRBJ1-3
TGTGCCAGCAGTTCACAGGGGGCGAGGGGAGACACCATATATTTT
CASSSQGARGDTIYF
>-|TRBV5-1|-|TRBJ2-3
TGCGCCAGCAGCGGGGTGTCTGGGGTATCCGGCACAGATACGCAGTATTTT
CASSGVSGVSGTDTQYF
>-|TRBV4-2|-|TRBJ1-5
TGTGCCAGCAGCCAAGAAATAGGGGGACCCAATCAGCCCCAGCATTTT
CASSQEIGGPNQPQHF
>-|TRBV19|TRBD2|TRBJ2-1
TGTGCCAGTAGTCCGCGGACTAGCGGGAATCGGGGCAATGAGCAGTTCTTC
CASSPRTSGNRGNEQFF
>-|TRBV5-1|-|TRBJ2-6
TGCGCCAGCAGCTTGGGGCAGGGAGCTGGGGCCAACGTCCTGACTTTC
CASSLGQGAGANVLTF
>-|TRBV7-2|-|TRBJ1-1
TGTGCCAGCAGCTTACTAGGGGCTCCTACTGAAGCTTTCTTT
CASSLLGAPTEAFF
>-|TRBV27|TRBD2|TRBJ2-7
TGTGCCAGCAGTTCCCTATATTCCCGGACTAGAAGGGAGTACTTC
CASSSLYSRTRREYF
>-|TRBV2|-|TRBJ2-6
TGTGCCAGCGGTTACCCTGGGGCCAACGTCCTGACTTTC
CASGYPGANVLTF
>-|TRBV27|-|TRBJ1-5
TGTGCCAGCAGTTTTCAGCGCAATCAGCCCCAGCATTTT
CASSFQRNQPQHF
>-|TRBV28|-|TRBJ2-7
TGTGCCAGCAGTCCAATCACCCCCAGCTCCTACGAGCAGTACTTC
CASSPITPSSYEQYF
>-|TRBV5-4|-|TRBJ2-2
TGTGCCAGCAGCTTCGTTGGGCGGAACACCGGGGAGCTGTTTTTT
CASSFVGRNTGELFF
>-|TRBV7-9|TRBD2|TRBJ2-1
TGTGCCAGCAGCTTAGGACTAGCGGGGGCCCTCGAGCAGTTCTTC
CASSLGLAGALEQFF
>once|TRBV7-9|-|TRBJ2-3
TGTGCCAGCAGCGCAACCCGACCTAATCCCGGGAAGGTTACAGATACGCAGTATTTT
CASSATRPNPGKVTDTQYF
>-|TRBV7-7|-|TRBJ1-2
TGTGCCAGCAGGGGAATTAACTATGGCTACACCTTC
CASRGINYGYTF
>-|TRBV7-9|-|TRBJ1-5
TGTGCCAGCAGCTCACAGGGATCAGGGCAGCCCCAGCATTTT
CASSSQGSGQPQHF
>-|TRBV7-2|-|TRBJ1-1
TGTGCCAGCAGCGTACAGGGTAGCGAAGCTTTCTTT
CASSVQGSEAFF
>-|TRBV7-2|-|TRBJ1-6
TGTGCCAGCAGCCCCCTTCGGAATTCACCCCTCCACTTT
CASSPLRNSPLHF
>once|TRBV5-1|-|TRBJ2-7
TGCGCCAGCAGCTTGGGACAGAGTGCATACGAGCAGTACTTC
CASSLGQSAYEQYF
>-|TRBV6-1|-|TRBJ2-7
TGTGCCAGCAGTGAGGCTCTCAGAACCTACGAGCAGTACTTC
CASSEALRTYEQYF
>-|TRBV6-5|-|TRBJ1-1
TGTGCCAGCAGTTCCCCTCGGGGGGCTAAGAACACTGAAGCTTTCTTT
CASSSPRGAKNTEAFF
>-|TRBV7-8|-|TRBJ2-5
TGTGCCAGCAGCCTAAACCTCGGGCAGGGCCAAGAGACCCAGTACTTC
CASSLNLGQGQETQYF
>-|TRBV7-2|-|TRBJ1-1
TGTGCCAGCAGCTTAAGAGGGGGCACTGAAGCTTTCTTT
CASSLRGGTEAFF
>-|TRBV5-4|TRBD2|TRBJ2-1
TGTGCCAGCAGCCCGGGGGGTTATTCGGCCACGGGCGGGGATGAGCAGTTCTTC
CASSPGGYSATGGDEQFF
>-|TRBV28|-|TRBJ1-5
TGTGCCAGCAGTCCGACTAGGAGTTCTCAGCCCCAGCATTTT
CASSPTRSSQPQHF
>-|TRBV6-1|-|TRBJ2-3
TGTGCCAGCAGGTGGCTTCCCGACACAGATACGCAGTATTTT
CASRWLPDTDTQYF
>-|TRBV29-1|-|TRBJ2-3
TGCAGCGCAACTCCGGGACTCAACACAGATACGCAGTATTTT
CSATPGLNTDTQYF
>-|TRBV2|-|TRBJ1-6
TGTGCCAGCAGCGGGGCCGGGAATTCACCCCTCCACTTT
CASSGAGNSPLHF
>once|TRBV30|-|TRBJ2-5
TGTGCCTGGAGTTCGCAGACCCAGTACTTC
CAWSSQTQYF
>-|TRBV5-5|-|TRBJ1-2
TGTGCCAGCAGCTTGGACAGGGTCGTAATATCTAACTATGGCTACACCTTC
CASSLDRVVISNYGYTF
>-|TRBV28|-|TRBJ2-7
TGTGCCAGCAGTTCGGACGGCGCGGAGCAGTACTTC
CASSSDGAEQYF
>-|TRBV6-5|TRBD1|TRBJ2-7
TGTGCCAGCGATCCGGGACAGGGAACCTACGAGCAGTACTTC
CASDPGQGTYEQYF
>-|TRBV28|-|TRBJ2-5
TGTGCCAGCAGTTCCCCCACACTAGCCGGGTTCGGAGAGACCCAGTACTTC
CASSSPTLAGFGETQYF
>-|TRBV6-4|-|TRBJ2-7
TGTGCCAGCAGGGGATTTGATAGCTCCTACGAGCAGTACTTC
CASRGFDSSYEQYF
>-|TRBV29-1|TRBD1|TRBJ1-5
TGCAGCGTTGTTGTTGGACTTCAGCGCGACAGGGCCCAGCATTTT
CSVVVGLQRDRAQHF
>once|TRBV6-5|-|TRBJ2-6
TGTGCCAGCAGCATCAGCGGCTCTGGGGCCAACGTCCTGACTTTC
CASSISGSGANVLTF
>few|TRBV7-9|-|TRBJ1-2
TGTGCCAGCAGCGCAGGACGGATCGGCTACACCTTC
CASSAGRIGYTF
>-|TRBV5-1|-|TRBJ2-1
TGCGCCAGCAGCTTGGCTTCGGGTTTCTCCTACAATGAGCAGTTCTTC
CASSLASGFSYNEQFF
>-|TRBV29-1|-|TRBJ1-2
TGCAGCGTTACTCCAAGCGGGCCCTCTACGAATCGGGGCTACACCTTC
CSVTPSGPSTNRGYTF
>-|TRBV28|-|TRBJ2-2
TGTGCCAGCAGTTTTTTTAGGGGGAACCCAGGGAACACCGGGGAGCTGTTTTTT
CASSFFRGNPGNTGELFF